The clone carrying this T cell receptor (beta chain) was seen at least ten times. Its antigen is not known. The data were obtained in a study of identical twins. Study-wide points: Findings came from cross-sectional statistics, without long-term follow-up of donors. Models predicted too little out-of-frame TCR alpha sharing in monozygotic twins. For cord blood, abundant beta clonotypes had fewer insertions, unlike memory repertoires, which showed none.

Template switching supplied a universal primer site; unique molecular identifiers were carried on the cDNA. TCRdb called the 5' RACE reads again in MiXCR, with one record for every CDR3 protein. Seen here are about 1.7 million distinct CDR3 sequences, less than 40% observed once, and the top ten hold about 0.27%. Deletions cut 5 bases from V and 0 bases from J, with 5 bases between. The CDR3 is 12 amino acids. The chain joins TRBV12-3 or TRBV12-4 to TRBJ2-7; no firm D call. This TCR was recovered from a newborn girl in good health. Sequencing used cord blood. CDR3 in amino acids: CASSPRSYEQYF. The CDR3 DNA follows: TGTGCCAGCAGTCCTCGCTCCTACGAGCAGTACTTC.